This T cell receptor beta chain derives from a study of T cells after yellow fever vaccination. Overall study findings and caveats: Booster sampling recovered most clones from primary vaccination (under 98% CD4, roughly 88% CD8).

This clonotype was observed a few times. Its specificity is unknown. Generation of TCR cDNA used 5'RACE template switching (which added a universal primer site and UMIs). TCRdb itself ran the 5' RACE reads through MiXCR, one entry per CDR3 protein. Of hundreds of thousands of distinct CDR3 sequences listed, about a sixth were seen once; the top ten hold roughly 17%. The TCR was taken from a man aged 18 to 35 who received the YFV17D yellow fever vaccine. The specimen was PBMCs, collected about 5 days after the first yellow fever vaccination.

The CDR3 DNA sequence: TGTGCCAGCAGCTTAGGGGACAGGCCTATTTCACCCCTCCACTTT. This encodes CASSLGDRPISPLHF. The rearrangement uses TRBV7-2 and TRBJ1-6; 8 bases line up with TRBD1. From germline, CDR1 is SGHTA and CDR2 FQGNSA. With V trimmed by 1 base and J by 9 bases, 5 bases remained unmatched. CDR3 length: 15 amino acids.